Listed below are T cell receptor beta chains from one sample, sequenced in a study of T cells in Graves' hyperthyroidism and ophthalmopathy. TCRdb itself ran the multiplex PCR reads through MiXCR, one entry per CDR3 protein. Here the sample spans some 550,000 distinct CDR3 sequences, approximately 15% being singletons. The sample comprised blood. Receptors were obtained from a woman in her thirties or forties with Graves' ophthalmopathy. Both conserved end residues are part of each CDR3. D genes are given only for firm matches. Size is stated for part of the rows, as once, few or many counts, or as a class when the clone is expanded.

-,TRBJ2-7,TRBV6-1,few,CASSGPAADYEQYF,TGTGCCAGCAGTGGCCCGGCAGCAGACTACGAGCAGTACTTC
-,TRBJ2-7,TRBV29-1,many,CSVLLAGLSYEQYF,TGCAGCGTGCTCCTAGCTGGACTCTCCTACGAGCAGTACTTC
TRBD1,TRBJ2-7,TRBV18,many,CASSPQGQGSYEQYF,TGTGCCAGCTCACCACAAGGACAGGGGAGCTACGAGCAGTACTTC
-,TRBJ2-2,TRBV6-2/TRBV6-3,-,CASSYEWNTGELFF,TGTGCCAGCAGTTATGAGTGGAACACCGGGGAGCTGTTTTTT
-,TRBJ2-1,TRBV7-9,few,CASSLAVYLEGVGEQFF,TGTGCCAGCAGCTTAGCGGTTTATTTAGAGGGAGTGGGTGAGCAGTTCTTC
-,TRBJ1-1,TRBV27,few,CASKVQMYTEAFF,TGTGCCAGCAAGGTACAGATGTACACTGAAGCTTTCTTT
-,TRBJ2-1,TRBV7-7,few,CASSPDLILGFNEQFF,TGTGCTAGCAGCCCCGACCTAATATTAGGGTTTAATGAGCAGTTCTTC
TRBD1,TRBJ2-7,TRBV9,-,CASSVVRTGKLVGSYEQYF,TGTGCCAGCAGCGTAGTTCGGACAGGGAAATTAGTAGGCTCCTACGAGCAGTACTTC
TRBD1,TRBJ1-2,TRBV5-1,-,CASSPGTVANYGYTF,TGCGCCAGCAGCCCGGGGACAGTAGCTAACTATGGCTACACCTTC
-,TRBJ1-4,TRBV20-1,few,CSARGGKGGEKLFF,TGCAGTGCTAGAGGTGGAAAGGGGGGTGAAAAACTGTTTTTT
-,TRBJ1-1,TRBV20-1,few,CSARDRTNTEAFF,TGCAGTGCTAGAGATCGCACGAACACTGAAGCTTTCTTT
TRBD1,TRBJ2-1,TRBV7-3,-,CASSLDRAYYNEQFF,TGTGCCAGCAGCCTCGACAGGGCTTACTACAATGAGCAGTTCTTC
TRBD1,TRBJ1-2,TRBV10-1,few,CASSAGQDKINYGYTF,TGCGCCAGCAGTGCGGGACAGGATAAAATCAACTATGGCTACACCTTC
-,TRBJ1-1,TRBV27,many,CASSLMTAMNTEAFF,TGTGCCAGCAGTCTCATGACAGCCATGAACACTGAAGCTTTCTTT
TRBD1,TRBJ1-5,TRBV30,-,CACRTGRQPQHF,TGTGCCTGCAGGACAGGTCGGCAGCCCCAGCATTTT
-,TRBJ2-1,TRBV6-5,-,CASSYVSSYNEQFF,TGTGCCAGCAGTTACGTAAGCTCCTACAATGAGCAGTTCTTC
-,TRBJ1-6,TRBV28,many,CASSLVTQNSPLHF,TGTGCCAGCAGTTTGGTGACACAAAATTCACCCCTCCACTTT
-,TRBJ1-2,TRBV28,many,CASSLGQAIIYGYTF,TGTGCCAGCAGTTTAGGGCAGGCTATCATCTATGGCTACACCTTC
-,TRBJ1-6,TRBV10-3,-,CAIGGTEGSPLHF,TGTGCCATCGGGGGGACCGAGGGGTCACCCCTCCACTTT
-,TRBJ1-1,TRBV7-9,few,CASSSRWGTNTEAFF,TGTGCCAGCAGTTCCCGGTGGGGGACGAACACTGAAGCTTTCTTT
-,TRBJ2-7,TRBV20-1,many,CSARIGSSYEQYF,TGCAGTGCTAGAATAGGCTCTTCCTACGAGCAGTACTTC
-,TRBJ2-2,TRBV3-1,-,CASSTILGSGTGELFF,TGTGCCAGCAGCACTATTTTGGGGTCTGGCACCGGGGAGCTGTTTTTT
TRBD1,TRBJ2-6,TRBV6-1,-,CASRIRGTGGTGANVLTF,TGTGCCAGCAGAATAAGGGGGACAGGGGGTACTGGGGCCAACGTCCTGACTTTC
TRBD2,TRBJ2-5,TRBV20-1,many,CSARESSGSGSETQYF,TGCAGTGCTAGAGAGTCTAGCGGGAGCGGTTCAGAGACCCAGTACTTC
-,TRBJ2-1,TRBV7-8,-,CASSITGHSNEQFF,TGTGCCAGCAGCATCACGGGACATAGCAATGAGCAGTTCTTC
TRBD2,TRBJ2-3,TRBV6-2/TRBV6-3,-,CASSYFLAGSLDTQYF,TGTGCCAGCAGTTACTTCTTAGCGGGAAGTTTGGATACGCAGTATTTT
-,TRBJ1-2,TRBV5-1,few,CASGFGTIDGYTF,TGCGCCAGCGGCTTTGGGACGATTGATGGCTACACCTTC
TRBD1,TRBJ2-5,TRBV20-1,many,CSAYGGQGLETQYF,TGCAGTGCCTATGGGGGACAGGGGTTGGAGACCCAGTACTTC
TRBD1,TRBJ1-2,TRBV3-1,many,CASSKGDRNYGYTF,TGTGCCAGCAGCAAAGGGGACAGGAACTATGGCTACACCTTC
-,TRBJ1-5,TRBV2,many,CASRAHWGNQPQHF,TGTGCCAGCAGGGCCCATTGGGGCAATCAGCCCCAGCATTTT
-,TRBJ1-1,TRBV2,many,CASSELPQTEAFF,TGTGCCAGCAGTGAATTACCCCAGACTGAAGCTTTCTTT